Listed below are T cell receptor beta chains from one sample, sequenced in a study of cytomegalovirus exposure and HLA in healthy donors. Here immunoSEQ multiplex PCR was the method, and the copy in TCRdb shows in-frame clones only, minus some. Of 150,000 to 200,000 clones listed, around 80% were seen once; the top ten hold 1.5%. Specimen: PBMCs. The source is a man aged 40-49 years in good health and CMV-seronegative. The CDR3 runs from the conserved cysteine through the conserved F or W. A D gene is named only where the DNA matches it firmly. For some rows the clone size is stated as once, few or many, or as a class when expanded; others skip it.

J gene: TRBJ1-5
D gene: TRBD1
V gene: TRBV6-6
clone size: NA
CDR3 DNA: TGTGCCAGCGGACAGGGGGCGCAGCCCCAGCATTTT
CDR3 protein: CASGQGAQPQHF

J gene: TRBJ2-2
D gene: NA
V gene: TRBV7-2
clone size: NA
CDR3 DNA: TGTGCCAGCAGCGGACAGATAAACACCGGGGAGCTGTTTTTT
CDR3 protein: CASSGQINTGELFF

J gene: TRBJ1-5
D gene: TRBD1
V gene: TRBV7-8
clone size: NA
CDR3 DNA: TGTGCCAGCAGCGTCGGACAGGGCGATCAGCCCCAGCATTTT
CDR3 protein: CASSVGQGDQPQHF

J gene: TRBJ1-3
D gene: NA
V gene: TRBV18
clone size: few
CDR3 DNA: TGTGCCAGCTCACCCTGGGACAAAAAAAGCGGAAACACCATATATTTT
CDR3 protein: CASSPWDKKSGNTIYF

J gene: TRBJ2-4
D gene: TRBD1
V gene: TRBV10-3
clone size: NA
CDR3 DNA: TGTGCCATCAGTGAGTCGACAGGGTATCCCTACTTC
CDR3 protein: CAISESTGYPYF

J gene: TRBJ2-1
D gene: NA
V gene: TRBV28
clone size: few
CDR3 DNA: TGTGCCAGCAGAGGATCAGCGGCAAGCTCCTACAATGAGCAGTTCTTC
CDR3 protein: CASRGSAASSYNEQFF

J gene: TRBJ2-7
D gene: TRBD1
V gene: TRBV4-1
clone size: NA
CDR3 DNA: TGCGCCAGCAGCCGAACCGGGACAGGGGTGTACGAGCAGTACTTC
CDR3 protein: CASSRTGTGVYEQYF

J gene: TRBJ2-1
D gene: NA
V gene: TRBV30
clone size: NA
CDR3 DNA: TGTGCCTGGAGTAAAGGCGGGCAAAATGAGCAGTTCTTC
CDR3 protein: CAWSKGGQNEQFF

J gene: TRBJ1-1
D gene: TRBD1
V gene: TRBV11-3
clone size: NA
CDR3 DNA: TGTGCCAGCAGCTTAGGTTACCCCACAGGGGGCGGCACTGAAGCTTTCTTT
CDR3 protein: CASSLGYPTGGGTEAFF

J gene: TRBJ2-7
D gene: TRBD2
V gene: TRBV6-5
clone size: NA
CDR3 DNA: TGTGCCAGCAGCATAGCGGGGGGGCTGTACGAGCAGTACTTC
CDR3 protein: CASSIAGGLYEQYF

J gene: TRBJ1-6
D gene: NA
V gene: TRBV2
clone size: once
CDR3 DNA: TGTGCCAGCAGTGAACGGAATTCACCCCTCCACTTT
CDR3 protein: CASSERNSPLHF

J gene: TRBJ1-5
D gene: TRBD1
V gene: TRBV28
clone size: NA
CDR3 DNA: TGTGCCAGCAGTCACGACCCCCGGGACAGGCCAATTGGGGATAGCAATCAGCCCCAGCATTTT
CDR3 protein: CASSHDPRDRPIGDSNQPQHF

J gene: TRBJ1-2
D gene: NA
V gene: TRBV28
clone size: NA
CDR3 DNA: TGTGCCAGCAGTCCCATCGGGAAAGCTAACTATGGCTACACCTTC
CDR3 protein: CASSPIGKANYGYTF

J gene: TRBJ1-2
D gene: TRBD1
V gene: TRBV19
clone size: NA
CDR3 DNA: TGTGCCAGTAGTGGACAGGGTACCTATGGCTACACCTTC
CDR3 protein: CASSGQGTYGYTF

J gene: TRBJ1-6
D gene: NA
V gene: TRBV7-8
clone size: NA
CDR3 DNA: TGTGCCAGCAGCTTATTCTCACCGGCCAGGGCGGTTAATTCACCCCTCCACTTT
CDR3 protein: CASSLFSPARAVNSPLHF

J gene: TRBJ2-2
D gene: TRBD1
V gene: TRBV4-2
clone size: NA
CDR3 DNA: TGTGCCAGCAGCCAAAGTTTTCCGGCAGGGGGGAACACCGGGGAGCTGTTTTTT
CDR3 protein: CASSQSFPAGGNTGELFF

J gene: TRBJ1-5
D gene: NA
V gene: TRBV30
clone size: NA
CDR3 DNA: TGTGCCTGGAGTGGGCCTCGACTTGAACAGCATTTT
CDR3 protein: CAWSGPRLEQHF

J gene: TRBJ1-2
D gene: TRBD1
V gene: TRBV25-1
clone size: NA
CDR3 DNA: TGTGCCAGCAGTGAATTGGTAGGGGGCGGGCATGGCTACACCTTC
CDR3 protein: CASSELVGGGHGYTF

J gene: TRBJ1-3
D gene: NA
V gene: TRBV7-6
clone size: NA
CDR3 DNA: TGTGCCAGCAGCCAAACCGGGTCCCGCGAAAACACCATATATTTT
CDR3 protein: CASSQTGSRENTIYF

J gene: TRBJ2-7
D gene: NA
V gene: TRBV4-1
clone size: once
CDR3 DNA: TGCGCCTCTCAGGGGAGGGGGGAGCAGTACTTC
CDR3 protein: CASQGRGEQYF

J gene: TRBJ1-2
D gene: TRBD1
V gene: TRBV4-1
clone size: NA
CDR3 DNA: TGCGCCAGCAGCCAAGATTTAAGAATTGGACAGGGTTACACCTTC
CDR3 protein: CASSQDLRIGQGYTF

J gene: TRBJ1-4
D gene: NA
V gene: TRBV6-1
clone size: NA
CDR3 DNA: TGTGCCAGCAGTGAAGCGCCGGGTTCAACTAATGAAAAACTGTTTTTT
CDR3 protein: CASSEAPGSTNEKLFF

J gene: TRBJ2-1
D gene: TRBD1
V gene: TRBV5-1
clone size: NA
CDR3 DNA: TGCGCCAGCAGCTACCTCCAAGGACAGGGGCCGTTCAATGAGCAGTTCTTC
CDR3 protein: CASSYLQGQGPFNEQFF

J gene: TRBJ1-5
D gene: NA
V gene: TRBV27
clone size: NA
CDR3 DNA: TGTGCCAGCAGATCGATTCAACTAGCCAATCAGCCCCAGCATTTT
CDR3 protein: CASRSIQLANQPQHF

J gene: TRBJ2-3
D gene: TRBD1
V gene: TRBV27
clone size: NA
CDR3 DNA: TGTGCCAGCAGGTTACAGGGGCTCACAGATACGCAGTATTTT
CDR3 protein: CASRLQGLTDTQYF

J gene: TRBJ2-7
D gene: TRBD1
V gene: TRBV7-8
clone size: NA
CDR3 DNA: TGTGCCAGCAGCTTGCAGACAGGGCCCGCCGGCGAGCAGTACTTC
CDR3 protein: CASSLQTGPAGEQYF

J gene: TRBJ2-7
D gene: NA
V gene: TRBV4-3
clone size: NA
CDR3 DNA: TGCGCCAGCAGCCAAGATTGGGGGGACGAGCAGTACTTC
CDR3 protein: CASSQDWGDEQYF

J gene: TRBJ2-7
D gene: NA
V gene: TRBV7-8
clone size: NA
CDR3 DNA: TGTGCCAGCAGCCATGGGACAACCATCTACGAGCAGTACTTC
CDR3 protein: CASSHGTTIYEQYF

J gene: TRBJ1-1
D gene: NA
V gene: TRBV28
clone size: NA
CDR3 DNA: TGTGCCAGCAGCTCACAGGCCTACACTGAAGCTTTCTTT
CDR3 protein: CASSSQAYTEAFF

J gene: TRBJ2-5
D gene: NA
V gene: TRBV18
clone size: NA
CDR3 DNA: TGTGCCAGCTCACCACCGTCGAGGGGAGGAGAGACCCAGTACTTC
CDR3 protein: CASSPPSRGGETQYF

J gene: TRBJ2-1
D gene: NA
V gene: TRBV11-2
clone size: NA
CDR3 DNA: TGTGCCAGCAGCCTCCTGGGAGGGGGGGCGTACAATGAGCAGTTCTTC
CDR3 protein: CASSLLGGGAYNEQFF